This T cell receptor (beta chain) was retrieved from a study of blood T cells in healthy people across ages. The trim removed 8 bases at V and 1 base at J, leaving 9 bases unmatched. Germline lookup yields CDR1 SNHLY and CDR2 FYNNEI. The CDR3 runs 15 residues. All donors came from Russia, were Caucasian and healthy, and spanned ages 6 to 90. A sample-barcoded 5' primer and a J-beta primer mix were used in a second PCR of about 7 to 11 cycles. TCRdb reprocessed the 5' RACE reads via MiXCR and lists one record per CDR3 protein. Of roughly 2 million distinct CDR3 sequences listed, just under 50% were seen once; the top ten hold approximately 2.1%.

This sequence was found in a middle-aged woman in good health. The gene calls are TRBV2 and TRBJ2-3; 7 bases are shared with TRBD1. Specimen: blood. The CDR3 spells CASGLYRGGTDTQYF. The CDR3 DNA follows: TGTGCCAGCGGTCTCTACAGGGGTGGCACAGATACGCAGTATTTT.